The following is a TCR beta chain sequence with its context. The antigen is undetermined. This entry comes from a study of radiotherapy plus CTLA-4 blockade in lung cancer. Background on the study: Objective responses were recorded in more than 15% of patients, with disease control recorded in 25% to 40%.

Those with chemo-refractory metastatic non-small-cell lung cancer were treated with focal radiation combined with CTLA-4 blockade using ipilimumab. Trimming took 0 bases from V and 11 from J, leaving 7 bases between them. The CDR3 length is 12 residues. Per the germline V gene, CDR1 is SGHVS and CDR2 is FNYEAQ. Findings and limits, study-wide: An expansion of tumor-derived TCR clones occurred in blood after radiotherapy plus ipilimumab. Early blood T cell clone changes and increased post-radiation serum interferon-beta were reportedly the strongest response predictors.

The data were produced by immunoSEQ multiplex PCR, yet TCRdb's version contains in-frame clones alone and is incomplete. The table includes about 100,000 clones, about four fifths detected once. Sequences were derived from peripheral blood, sampled from a patient treated with radiotherapy plus ipilimumab. V usage is TRBV7-6 and J usage is TRBJ2-2; no clear D gene. The clonotype comes from a human donor with non-small cell lung cancer who had stable disease on radiotherapy plus ipilimumab. CDR3 sequence: CASSLAPFELFF. In DNA form, the CDR3 reads TGTGCCAGCAGCTTAGCACCATTTGAGCTGTTTTTT.